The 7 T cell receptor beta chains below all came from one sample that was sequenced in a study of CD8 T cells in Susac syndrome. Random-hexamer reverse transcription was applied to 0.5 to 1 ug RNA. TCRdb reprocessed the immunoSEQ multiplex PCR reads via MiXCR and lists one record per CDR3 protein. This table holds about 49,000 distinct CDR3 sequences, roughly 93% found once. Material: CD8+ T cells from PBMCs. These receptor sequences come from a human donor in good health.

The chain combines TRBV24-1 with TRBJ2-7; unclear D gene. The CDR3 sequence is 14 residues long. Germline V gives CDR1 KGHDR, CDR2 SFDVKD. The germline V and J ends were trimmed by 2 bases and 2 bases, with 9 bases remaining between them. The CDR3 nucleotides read TGTGCCACCAGTGATTCGGGCAGTACCTACGAGCAGTACTTC. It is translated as CATSDSGSTYEQYF.

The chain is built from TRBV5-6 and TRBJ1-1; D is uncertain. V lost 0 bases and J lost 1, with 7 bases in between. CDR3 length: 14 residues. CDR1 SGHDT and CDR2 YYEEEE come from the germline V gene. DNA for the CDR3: TGTGCCAGCAGCTTGGGTCCAGGGAACACTGAAGCTTTCTTT. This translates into CASSLGPGNTEAFF.

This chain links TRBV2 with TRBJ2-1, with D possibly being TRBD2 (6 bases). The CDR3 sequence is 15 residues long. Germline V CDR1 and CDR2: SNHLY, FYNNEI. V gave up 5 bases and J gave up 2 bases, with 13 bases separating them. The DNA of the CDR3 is TGTGCCAGCAGTCCAGCGGGCATCACCTACAATGAGCAGTTCTTC. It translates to CASSPAGITYNEQFF.

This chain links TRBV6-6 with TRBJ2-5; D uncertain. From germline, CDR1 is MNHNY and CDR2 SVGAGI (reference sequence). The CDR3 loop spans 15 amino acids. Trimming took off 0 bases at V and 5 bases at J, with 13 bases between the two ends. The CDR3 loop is CASSYSNNIGETQYF. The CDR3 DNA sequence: TGTGCCAGCAGTTACTCGAATAACATCGGGGAGACCCAGTACTTC.

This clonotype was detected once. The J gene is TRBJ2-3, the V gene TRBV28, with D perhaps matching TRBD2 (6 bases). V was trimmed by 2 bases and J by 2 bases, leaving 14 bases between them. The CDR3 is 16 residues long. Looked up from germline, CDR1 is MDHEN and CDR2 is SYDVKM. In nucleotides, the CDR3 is TGTGCCAGCAGTTTAGGTGCGGGAACCCACACAGATACGCAGTATTTT. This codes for CASSLGAGTHTDTQYF.

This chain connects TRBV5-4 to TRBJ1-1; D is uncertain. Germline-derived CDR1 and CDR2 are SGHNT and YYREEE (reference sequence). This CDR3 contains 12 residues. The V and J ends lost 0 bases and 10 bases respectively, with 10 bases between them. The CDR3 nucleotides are TGTGCCAGCAGCTTGGAGGGCGGTGGAGCTTTCTTT. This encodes CASSLEGGGAFF.

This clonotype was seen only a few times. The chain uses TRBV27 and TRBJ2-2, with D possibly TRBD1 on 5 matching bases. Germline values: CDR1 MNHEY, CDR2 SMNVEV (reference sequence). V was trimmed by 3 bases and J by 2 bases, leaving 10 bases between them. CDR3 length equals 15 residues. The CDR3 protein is CASSLGRANTGELFF. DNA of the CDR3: TGTGCCAGCAGTTTGGGCAGGGCAAACACCGGGGAGCTGTTTTTT.